One and the same sample provided the 28 T cell receptor beta chains below, sequenced in a study of glioma-infiltrating T cells after dendritic cell vaccination. Time point described: after dendritic cell vaccination, including at tumor progression/relapse. Sequencing was performed with immunoSEQ multiplex PCR; in TCRdb, only in-frame clones are kept and a portion is missing. Of roughly 80,000 clones listed, around 90% are singletons. The sequencing here drew on blood, taken after dendritic cell vaccination. These receptors were collected from a human donor with glioblastoma.

The sample holds one count of this clone. V usage is TRBV5-1 and J usage is TRBJ1-1; D is perhaps TRBD1 (6 bases). This CDR3 has 13 residues. Germline CDR1 reads SGHRS; CDR2 reads YFSETQ. V gave up 2 bases and J gave up 3 bases, with 8 bases separating them. CDR3 protein: CASSLQGYTEAFF. The DNA of the CDR3 is TGCGCCAGCAGCTTACAGGGCTACACTGAAGCTTTCTTT.

The chain links TRBV5-1 to TRBJ1-4; tentatively, D is TRBD1 (6 bases). This CDR3 contains 14 residues. V lost 5 bases, J lost 8 bases, and 16 bases lay in between. Germline V gene sequence: CDR1 SGHRS, CDR2 YFSETQ. The CDR3 region has the DNA TGCGCCAGCAGGCCGGACGCAGGGGTGGAAAAACTGTTTTTT. Translation: CASRPDAGVEKLFF. The full variable domain, completed using reference TRBV5-1 and TRBJ1-4, is KAGVTQTPRYLIKTRGQQVTLSCSPISGHRSVSWYQQTPGQGLQFLFEYFSETQRNKGNFPGRFSGRQFSNSRSEMNVSTLELGDSALYLCASRPDAGVEKLFFGSGTQLSVL.

For this clone: The missing conserved phenylalanine or tryptophan at the end of this CDR3 makes a read error likely. This chain joins TRBV29-1 and TRBJ1-2; D may be TRBD1 (6 bases). The CDR3 loop spans 13 amino acids. Per germline, CDR1 SQVTM and CDR2 ANQGSEA. Trimming shortened V by 3 bases and J by 8 bases, and 16 bases separated the two germline ends. The CDR3 DNA reads as TGCAGCGTTGATACAGGGAGAGAACGGGGCTACACCCTC. This codes for CSVDTGRERGYTL.

V gene TRBV19 combines with J gene TRBJ1-1; no clear D. Germline V gene lookup returns CDR1 LNHDA and CDR2 SQIVND (reference sequence). V shed 0 bases and J shed 6 bases, with 11 bases lying between them. CDR3 length: 14 amino acids. CDR3 bases: TGTGCCAGTAGTATAGATCCCGGGTGGGCTGAAGCTTTCTTT. The encoded protein is CASSIDPGWAEAFF.

The chain uses TRBV7-9 and TRBJ2-1, with 14 nucleotides matching TRBD2. J was trimmed by 3 bases and V by 5 bases; bases with no gene match: 9. The CDR3 covers 18 residues. The germline V gene has CDR1 SEHNR and CDR2 FQNEAQ (reference sequence). The CDR3 region has the DNA TGTGCCAGCAGCCCGGGACACGGGACTAGCGGGAGCTACAATGAGCAGTTCTTC. The encoded protein is CASSPGHGTSGSYNEQFF.

This clone has only a few counts. V gene TRBV2 combines with J gene TRBJ2-7, with 8 nucleotides matching TRBD1. In germline, CDR1 is SNHLY, CDR2 FYNNEI. The trim removed 6 bases at V and 6 bases at J, leaving 4 bases unmatched. CDR3 length: 12 residues. The CDR3 sequence is CASRIDRGEQYF. In DNA, the CDR3 is TGTGCCAGCAGGATTGACAGGGGCGAGCAGTACTTC. Supplemented by reference TRBV2 and TRBJ2-7, the full variable domain reads EPEVTQTPSHQVTQMGQEVILRCVPISNHLYFYWYRQILGQKVEFLVSFYNNEISEKSEIFDDQFSVERPDGSNFTLKIRSTKLEDSAMYFCASRIDRGEQYFGPGTRLTVT.

CDR3 residues: CASSAPLRGYFYEQYF. The CDR3 nucleotides are TGTGCCAGCAGCGCGCCCCTCAGGGGCTATTTCTACGAGCAGTACTTC. The chain carries TRBV7-2 and TRBJ2-7; tentative D call: TRBD1 (6 bases). The CDR3 is 16 residues long. The ends were cut back, 5 bases at V and 3 bases at J, with 20 bases in the middle. Germline-derived CDR1 and CDR2 are SGHTA and FQGNSA.

This rearrangement joins TRBV19 to TRBJ2-6; TRBD1 matches at 7 bases. This CDR3 region has 16 residues. Germline V gene lookup returns CDR1 LNHDA and CDR2 SQIVND (reference sequence). V shed 9 bases, J shed 3 bases, and the junction held 11 bases outside the gene matches. CDR3 DNA: TGTGCCAGCGCACCACTACAGGGGAGTGGGGCCAACGTCCTGACTTTC. Translation: CASAPLQGSGANVLTF. The entire variable domain, with the rest obtained from reference TRBV19 and TRBJ2-6, is as follows: DGGITQSPKYLFRKEGQNVTLSCEQNLNHDAMYWYRQDPGQGLRLIYYSQIVNDFQKGDIAEGYSVSREKKESFPLTVTSAQKNPTAFYLCASAPLQGSGANVLTFGAGSRLTVL.

The CDR3 nucleotides read TGCGCCAGCAGCAAACTACAGGGGAACACTGAAGCTTTCTTT. This sequence encodes CASSKLQGNTEAFF. The chain couples TRBV5-1 to TRBJ1-1; a weak D match, TRBD1 (6 bases). Germline V gene lookup returns CDR1 SGHRS and CDR2 YFSETQ. There are 14 residues in the CDR3. Trimming left V 4 bases short and J 1 base short, with 11 bases between.

The chain has TRBV11-3 and TRBJ2-7, with 9 bases identical to TRBD2. V was pared by 3 bases and J by 7 bases, with 10 bases of the junction left unmatched. The germline V gene encodes CDR1 SGHNT and CDR2 YENEEA. CDR3 size: 15 residues. The CDR3 bases are TGTGCCAGCAGCTTTCGGGCGGGAGGGATTGGAGAGCAGTACTTC. Protein product: CASSFRAGGIGEQYF.

The rearrangement joins TRBV5-1 to TRBJ2-1; 12 positions match TRBD2. V trimming: 3 bases; J trimming: 6 bases; junction bases outside the gene matches: 7. The CDR3 contains 16 residues. Looked up from germline, CDR1 is SGHRS and CDR2 is YFSETQ. CDR3 in amino acids: CASSWLAGGRGNEQFF. CDR3 sequence (DNA): TGCGCCAGCAGCTGGCTAGCGGGAGGGCGGGGCAATGAGCAGTTCTTC.

The chain has TRBV7-2 and TRBJ2-5; D possibly corresponds to TRBD1 (6 bases). Germline V gene lookup returns CDR1 SGHTA and CDR2 FQGNSA. V shed 3 bases and J shed 4 bases, with 9 bases lying between them. This CDR3 region has 13 residues. As DNA, the CDR3 is TGTGCCAGCAGCTTGAACAGGGCAGAGACCCAGTACTTC. Protein: CASSLNRAETQYF.

This sequence joins TRBV7-3 and TRBJ2-3, with a tentative D call TRBD2 (6 bases). The germline V and J ends were trimmed by 0 bases and 1 base, with 14 bases remaining between them. This CDR3 contains 17 residues. CDR1 is SGHTA, CDR2 FQGTGA, per germline. This chain's CDR3 is CASSLTGGGRGTDTQYF. CDR3 nucleotide sequence: TGTGCCAGCAGCTTAACCGGGGGTGGGAGAGGCACAGATACGCAGTATTTT.

The V gene is TRBV29-1, the J gene TRBJ2-5, with 12 bases matching TRBD1. The germline V gene has CDR1 SQVTM and CDR2 ANQGSEA. With 7 bases clipped from V and 3 bases from J, the junction kept 3 bases outside the gene matches. The CDR3 has 13 residues. The CDR3 here is CSAGTGGEETQYF. In DNA, the CDR3 is TGCAGCGCCGGGACAGGGGGCGAAGAGACCCAGTACTTC.

The CDR3 reads CASSLIIAGINEQFF. The CDR3 DNA follows: TGCGCCAGCAGCTTGATAATAGCGGGGATAAATGAGCAGTTCTTC. The chain uses TRBV5-1 and TRBJ2-1; 8 nucleotides align to TRBD2. This CDR3 is built from 15 residues. J gave up 7 bases and V 1 base, and 7 bases lay outside the gene matches. Germline lookup yields CDR1 SGHRS and CDR2 YFSETQ. Looking up the rest from reference TRBV5-1 and TRBJ2-1 gives the full variable domain: KAGVTQTPRYLIKTRGQQVTLSCSPISGHRSVSWYQQTPGQGLQFLFEYFSETQRNKGNFPGRFSGRQFSNSRSEMNVSTLELGDSALYLCASSLIIAGINEQFFGPGTRLTVL.

The J gene is TRBJ2-1, the V gene TRBV29-1; tentative D call: TRBD2 (7 bases). This CDR3 has 15 amino acids. V lost 0 bases to trimming and J lost 10 bases, with 19 bases between them. Germline CDR1 reads SQVTM; CDR2 reads ANQGSEA. The CDR3 DNA reads TGCAGCGTTGAAGATTGGGGGGGGGCGGGAAAGGAGCAGTTCTTC. The encoded protein is CSVEDWGGAGKEQFF.

The genes are TRBV7-3 and TRBJ2-5, with 8 bases lining up with TRBD2. From germline, CDR1 is SGHTA and CDR2 FQGTGA. This CDR3 comprises 21 residues. The ends lost 5 bases at V and 2 bases at J; junction bases unmatched: 25. This CDR3 is CASSPTAGGRKTGSGQETQYF. CDR3 coding DNA: TGTGCCAGCAGCCCCACGGCGGGCGGGAGGAAGACCGGGTCGGGACAAGAGACCCAGTACTTC.

The chain couples TRBV15 to TRBJ2-1; 11 bases are shared with TRBD2. V shed 5 bases, J shed 9 bases, and the junction held 6 bases outside the gene matches. There are 14 residues in the CDR3. Germline-derived CDR1 and CDR2 are LNHNV and YYDKDF (reference sequence). Here the CDR3 reads CATSGSGRGGEQFF. The CDR3 DNA sequence: TGTGCCACCAGCGGTAGCGGGAGGGGGGGTGAGCAGTTCTTC.

CDR3 loop: CASSPDRGYTDTQYF. CDR3 sequence (DNA): TGTGCCAGCAGTCCGGACAGGGGTTACACAGATACGCAGTATTTT. The chain joins TRBV5-6 to TRBJ2-3; 9 bases fit TRBD1. Germline V gene data show CDR1 as SGHDT and CDR2 as YYEEEE. V dropped 5 bases and J dropped 2; count of bases not matched to a gene: 6. This CDR3 is 15 amino acids long.

V and J are TRBV6-4 and TRBJ2-1; 10 positions match TRBD2. The CDR3 loop spans 15 amino acids. Germline CDR1 and CDR2: MRHNA and SNTAGT. The junction had 5 bases not matched to a gene; V was cut back by 6 bases and J by 3 bases. CDR3 DNA: TGTGCCAGCAGCGTTCTAGCGGGGGACTACAATGAGCAGTTCTTC. It specifies CASSVLAGDYNEQFF.

The rearrangement uses TRBV18 and TRBJ2-1; D unresolved. Germline-derived CDR1 and CDR2 are KGHSH and LQKENI. CDR3 length: 12 residues. Between the trimmed V and J ends, which lost 3 bases and 2 bases, there was a span of 2 bases. The CDR3 DNA reads TGTGCCAGCTCACCTACCTACAATGAGCAGTTCTTC. Protein sequence: CASSPTYNEQFF.

CDR3 amino acids: CASSLEGTSGGNEQFF. CDR3 bases: TGCGCCAGCAGCTTGGAAGGTACTAGCGGGGGGAATGAGCAGTTCTTC. The chain has TRBV5-1 and TRBJ2-1; 12 bases are a match to TRBD2. V shed 0 bases, J shed 7 bases, and the junction held 5 bases outside the gene matches. The CDR3 loop spans 16 amino acids. Germline CDR1 is SGHRS and CDR2 is YFSETQ.

The rearrangement links TRBV29-1 to TRBJ2-7; D unresolved. CDR1 is SQVTM, CDR2 ANQGSEA, per germline. V shed 4 bases and J shed 0 bases, with 7 bases lying between them. The CDR3 spans 12 residues. CDR3 residues: CSVVQDSYEQYF. DNA for the CDR3: TGCAGCGTTGTCCAGGACTCCTACGAGCAGTACTTC.

V usage is TRBV2 and J usage is TRBJ2-1; TRBD1 is a possible D gene (6 bases). The CDR3 runs to 10 residues. Germline V gives CDR1 SNHLY, CDR2 FYNNEI. Trimming pared 8 bases from V and 9 bases from J, leaving 8 bases between. CDR3 coding DNA: TGTGCCAGCCAGGGGATTGAGCAGTTCTTC. The encoded protein is CASQGIEQFF.

This clone was seen a handful of times. The chain couples TRBV30 to TRBJ2-7, with D possibly matching TRBD1 (6 bases). Germline values: CDR1 GTSNPN, CDR2 SVGIG (reference sequence). The CDR3 is 14 residues long. V was clipped by 2 bases and J by 2 bases, with 13 bases between them. CDR3 sequence: CAWSPTTGTYEQYF. The DNA of the CDR3 is TGTGCCTGGAGTCCTACGACAGGCACCTACGAGCAGTACTTC.

This clone was observed once. The chain joins TRBV5-1 to TRBJ2-7; TRBD1 aligns across 9 bases. The junction had 2 bases not matched to a gene; V was cut back by 0 bases and J by 4 bases. CDR3 length: 14 residues. Germline V gene lookup returns CDR1 SGHRS and CDR2 YFSETQ. In DNA form, the CDR3 reads TGCGCCAGCAGCTTGGTGGGACAGGGATACGAGCAGTACTTC. This codes for CASSLVGQGYEQYF.

The chain recombines TRBV4-1 with TRBJ1-5; D remains unclear. Between the trimmed V and J ends, which lost 0 bases and 0 bases, there was a span of 12 bases. Germline loops: CDR1 MGHRA, CDR2 YSYEKL. The CDR3 is made up of 17 amino acids. The CDR3 bases are TGCGCCAGCAGCCAAGAGCCCAGGCTTTATAGCAATCAGCCCCAGCATTTT. Protein sequence: CASSQEPRLYSNQPQHF.

The rearrangement uses TRBV18 and TRBJ1-5; D call uncertain. V was cut by 3 bases and J by 2 bases, with 11 bases left in between. The CDR3 extends over 15 amino acids. Germline loops: CDR1 KGHSH, CDR2 LQKENI. CDR3 residues: CASSPLAGGNQPQHF. In nucleotides, the CDR3 is TGTGCCAGCTCACCGCTGGCAGGTGGCAATCAGCCCCAGCATTTT.